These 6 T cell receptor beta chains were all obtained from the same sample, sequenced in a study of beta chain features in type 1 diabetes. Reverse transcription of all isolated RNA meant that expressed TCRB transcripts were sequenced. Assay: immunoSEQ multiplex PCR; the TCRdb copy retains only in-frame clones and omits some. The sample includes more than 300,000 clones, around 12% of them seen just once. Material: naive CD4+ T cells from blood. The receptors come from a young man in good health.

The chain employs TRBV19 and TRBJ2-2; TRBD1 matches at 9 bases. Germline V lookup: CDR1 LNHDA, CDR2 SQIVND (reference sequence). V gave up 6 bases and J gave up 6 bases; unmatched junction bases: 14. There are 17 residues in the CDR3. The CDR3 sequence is CASSRQNTGQGAGELFF. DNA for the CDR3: TGTGCCAGTAGCCGACAGAATACGGGACAGGGAGCCGGGGAGCTGTTTTTT.

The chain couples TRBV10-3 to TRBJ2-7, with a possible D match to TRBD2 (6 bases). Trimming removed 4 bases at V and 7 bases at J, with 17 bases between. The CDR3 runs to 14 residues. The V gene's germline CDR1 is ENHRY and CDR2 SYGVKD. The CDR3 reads CAISGTTADGEQYF. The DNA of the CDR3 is TGTGCCATCAGTGGGACTACCGCCGATGGAGAGCAGTACTTC.

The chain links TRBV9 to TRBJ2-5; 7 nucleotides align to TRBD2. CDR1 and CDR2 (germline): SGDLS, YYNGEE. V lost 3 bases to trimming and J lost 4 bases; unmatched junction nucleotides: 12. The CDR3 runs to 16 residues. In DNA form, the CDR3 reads TGTGCCAGCAGCGGGCATAAAGCGGGACGACGAGAGACCCAGTACTTC. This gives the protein CASSGHKAGRRETQYF.

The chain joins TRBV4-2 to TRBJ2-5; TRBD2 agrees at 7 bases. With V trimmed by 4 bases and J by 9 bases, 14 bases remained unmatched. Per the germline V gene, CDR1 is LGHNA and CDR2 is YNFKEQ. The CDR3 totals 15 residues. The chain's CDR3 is CASSLTVGGYGAQYF. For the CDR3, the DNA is TGTGCCAGCAGCCTGACCGTCGGGGGGTATGGGGCCCAGTACTTC.

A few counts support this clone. CDR3 amino acids: CASSPTGQYEQYF. The CDR3 bases are TGTGCCAGCAGCCCGACAGGACAATACGAGCAGTACTTC. V gene TRBV9 combines with J gene TRBJ2-7; tentative D call: TRBD1 (6 bases). The germline CDR1 and CDR2 sequences are SGDLS and YYNGEE. The CDR3 has 13 amino acids. The germline V and J ends were trimmed by 4 bases and 4 bases, with 12 bases remaining between them. Using reference TRBV9 and TRBJ2-7 for the parts outside the CDR3, the full variable domain is DSGVTQTPKHLITATGQRVTLRCSPRSGDLSVYWYQQSLDQGLQFLIQYYNGEERAKGNILERFSAQQFPDLHSELNLSSLELGDSALYFCASSPTGQYEQYFGPGTRLTVT.

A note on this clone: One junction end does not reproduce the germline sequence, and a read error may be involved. CDR3 region: CASGLGTGSFEQYF. The CDR3 DNA follows: TGTGCCAGCGGGCTAGGGACAGGCTCCTTCGAGCAGTACTTC. The rearrangement uses TRBV6-6 and TRBJ2-7, with 8 nucleotides matching TRBD1. The CDR3 length is 14 residues. Per the germline V gene, CDR1 is MNHNY and CDR2 is SVGAGI (reference sequence).